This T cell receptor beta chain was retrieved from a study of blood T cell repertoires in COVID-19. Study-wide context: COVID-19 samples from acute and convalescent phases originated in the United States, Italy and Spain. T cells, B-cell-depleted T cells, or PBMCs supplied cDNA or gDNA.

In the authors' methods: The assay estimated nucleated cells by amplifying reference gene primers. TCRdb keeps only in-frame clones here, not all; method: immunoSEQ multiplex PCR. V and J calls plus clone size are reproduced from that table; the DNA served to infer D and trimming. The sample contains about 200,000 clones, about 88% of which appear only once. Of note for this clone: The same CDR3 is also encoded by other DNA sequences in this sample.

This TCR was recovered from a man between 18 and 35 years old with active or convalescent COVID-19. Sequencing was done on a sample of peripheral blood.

CDR3 residues: CSVGSLNTEAFF. Written as DNA, the CDR3 is TGCAGCGTTGGTAGCTTGAACACTGAAGCTTTCTTT. The chain recombines TRBV29-1 with TRBJ1-1; D not resolved. Germline assignment: CDR1 SQVTM and CDR2 ANQGSEA. The V and J ends lost 4 bases and 0 bases respectively, with 6 bases between them. This CDR3 has 12 residues.